In its sample, the clone carrying this T cell receptor (beta chain) was seen a few times. Its antigen remains unidentified. CDR1 is LNHNV and CDR2 is YYDKDF in the germline V gene (reference sequence). The J segment lost 5 bases and the V segment lost 6 bases, leaving 11 bases of the junction unmatched. The CDR3 totals 16 residues. The data were obtained in a study of Graves' ophthalmopathy and Graves' hyperthyroidism. The sequenced template was RNA, covering the TCR beta CDR3 region. Investigators did first-round RT-PCR with HTBI primers, then second-round multiplex PCR. TCRdb re-derived calls from the multiplex PCR reads in MiXCR, one entry per CDR3 protein. The table lists about 220,000 distinct CDR3 sequences, 20% to 25% of them singletons. General study findings and limits: Blood contained most expanded thyroid clonotypes exceeding 0.001 frequency.

All donors with ophthalmopathy were recorded as having moderate-to-severe activity, CAS ≥3, NOSPECS ≥4 and a duration under 3 months. Ineligible for inclusion were patients with other autoimmune diseases, uncontrolled infections, pregnancy or lactation. Clinicians made diagnoses from clinical symptoms, serum thyroxine, TRAb, thyroid ultrasound and orbital computed tomography. This chain joins TRBV15 and TRBJ2-7; 12 positions match TRBD2. The sequenced sample was peripheral blood. This receptor was identified in a woman between 45 and 65 years old with Graves' ophthalmopathy. The CDR3 bases are TGTGCCACCAGATTCCTAGCGGGAGGGCCTCAAGACGAGCAGTACTTC. The encoded protein is CATRFLAGGPQDEQYF.